The TCR beta chain under discussion was sequenced for a study of blood T cell repertoires in COVID-19. Study overall: PBMCs, B-cell-depleted T cells, or T cells provided the cDNA or gDNA that made up the material.

Across 24 US areas, participants ranged in age from about 18 to 89 years. Allocation to cohorts depended on clinical history reported by the participants. The CDR3 spans 16 residues. The germline V gene has CDR1 SGHRS and CDR2 YFSETQ. V was cut by 0 bases and J by 3 bases, with 15 bases left in between. TCRdb keeps only in-frame clones here, not all; method: immunoSEQ multiplex PCR. Seen here are 380,000 or so clones, approximately 88% observed once, and the top ten hold over 0.9%. Sequencing was done on a sample of PBMCs or T cells enriched from blood (not recorded which). The chain combines TRBV5-1 with TRBJ1-1; unclear D gene. The receptor's source is a woman in her thirties with acute COVID-19. DNA of the CDR3: TGCGCCAGCAGCTTGGGAGGAGGGATTGTGGACACTGAAGCTTTCTTT. Amino acids: CASSLGGGIVDTEAFF.